These T cell receptor beta chains were read from a single sample in a study of cytomegalovirus exposure and HLA in healthy donors. The data were produced by immunoSEQ multiplex PCR, yet TCRdb's version contains in-frame clones alone and is incomplete. The repertoire holds about 150,000 clones, with 82% as singletons. Material for sequencing was PBMCs. Source of these receptors: a man aged 30 to 45 in good health and CMV-seropositive. Both conserved end residues are part of each CDR3. A D gene is named only where the DNA matches it firmly. A row's size may be missing; if present it is once, few, many or a size class.

v_call: TRBV28
j_call: TRBJ2-2
d_call: .
clone_size: .
cdr3_nt: TGTGCCAGCAGACGTCAGGCGCGCGACACCGGGGAGCTGTTTTTT
cdr3_aa: CASRRQARDTGELFF

v_call: TRBV2
j_call: TRBJ2-1
d_call: TRBD2
clone_size: .
cdr3_nt: TGTGCCAGCAGTGAAGCGGGGGGGGTTCACAATGAGCAGTTCTTC
cdr3_aa: CASSEAGGVHNEQFF

v_call: TRBV28
j_call: TRBJ1-3
d_call: .
clone_size: .
cdr3_nt: TGTGCCAGCAGGAAATCAGGGACTGGAAACACCATATATTTT
cdr3_aa: CASRKSGTGNTIYF

v_call: TRBV6-6
j_call: TRBJ2-3
d_call: .
clone_size: .
cdr3_nt: TGTGCCGGGGGGGCGGAGAGCACAGATACGCAGTATTTT
cdr3_aa: CAGGAESTDTQYF

v_call: TRBV10-3
j_call: TRBJ1-1
d_call: .
clone_size: .
cdr3_nt: TGTGCCATCAGTGAAAGCGGACAGCTACAAGAAGCTTTCTTT
cdr3_aa: CAISESGQLQEAFF

v_call: TRBV9
j_call: TRBJ1-6
d_call: .
clone_size: .
cdr3_nt: TGTGCCAGCAGCGAGAGCCTGCTGTCCCTTAATTCACCCCTCCACTTT
cdr3_aa: CASSESLLSLNSPLHF

v_call: TRBV11-3
j_call: TRBJ2-1
d_call: TRBD2
clone_size: .
cdr3_nt: TGTGCCAGCAGCCCAGCCGGGACTAGCGGGACTCATGAGCAGTTCTTC
cdr3_aa: CASSPAGTSGTHEQFF

v_call: TRBV9
j_call: TRBJ1-2
d_call: TRBD1
clone_size: once
cdr3_nt: TGTGCCAGCAGCGTAGACGGCAGGGGGATCTATGGCTACACCTTC
cdr3_aa: CASSVDGRGIYGYTF

v_call: TRBV5-1
j_call: TRBJ1-3
d_call: TRBD1
clone_size: .
cdr3_nt: TGCGCCAGCAGCTTGGCCTCAGGGACAGGGTTTGGAAACACCATATATTTT
cdr3_aa: CASSLASGTGFGNTIYF

v_call: TRBV28
j_call: TRBJ1-6
d_call: TRBD1
clone_size: .
cdr3_nt: TGTGCCAGCAGTTTCTCAGGGGGGAATTCACCCCTCCACTTT
cdr3_aa: CASSFSGGNSPLHF

v_call: TRBV4-1
j_call: TRBJ2-7
d_call: TRBD1
clone_size: .
cdr3_nt: TGCGCCAGCAGCCAACGTGGACAGGGGGTCTCCTACGAGCAGTACTTC
cdr3_aa: CASSQRGQGVSYEQYF

v_call: TRBV14
j_call: TRBJ1-6
d_call: .
clone_size: .
cdr3_nt: TGTGCCAGCAGCCCTGATGGGGCGAGGAATTCACCCCTCCACTTT
cdr3_aa: CASSPDGARNSPLHF

v_call: TRBV7-9
j_call: TRBJ2-5
d_call: TRBD2
clone_size: .
cdr3_nt: TGTGCCAGCAGCTTATTGCCAGCGGGGAAAGAGACCCAGTACTTC
cdr3_aa: CASSLLPAGKETQYF

v_call: TRBV30
j_call: TRBJ1-5
d_call: .
clone_size: .
cdr3_nt: TGTGCCTGGAGTACAGGGAGAGATCAGCCCCAGCATTTT
cdr3_aa: CAWSTGRDQPQHF

v_call: TRBV6-1
j_call: TRBJ1-6
d_call: TRBD1
clone_size: .
cdr3_nt: TGTGCCAGCGGGGACAGTGAAAATTCACCCCTCCACTTT
cdr3_aa: CASGDSENSPLHF

v_call: TRBV30
j_call: TRBJ2-7
d_call: .
clone_size: .
cdr3_nt: TGTGCCTGGAGTAAAGACTCAGCCTACGAGCAGTACTTC
cdr3_aa: CAWSKDSAYEQYF

v_call: TRBV7-9
j_call: TRBJ2-5
d_call: .
clone_size: .
cdr3_nt: TGTGCCAGCAGCTTAGAAGGGGGAGAGACCCAGTACTTC
cdr3_aa: CASSLEGGETQYF

v_call: TRBV27
j_call: TRBJ2-7
d_call: TRBD2
clone_size: .
cdr3_nt: TGTGCCAGCAGCAGAATGGTAGCGGGCACCTACGAGCAGTACTTC
cdr3_aa: CASSRMVAGTYEQYF

v_call: TRBV19
j_call: TRBJ2-7
d_call: TRBD1
clone_size: .
cdr3_nt: TGTGCCAGTAGCAGGACAGGGTACTACGAGCAGTACTTC
cdr3_aa: CASSRTGYYEQYF